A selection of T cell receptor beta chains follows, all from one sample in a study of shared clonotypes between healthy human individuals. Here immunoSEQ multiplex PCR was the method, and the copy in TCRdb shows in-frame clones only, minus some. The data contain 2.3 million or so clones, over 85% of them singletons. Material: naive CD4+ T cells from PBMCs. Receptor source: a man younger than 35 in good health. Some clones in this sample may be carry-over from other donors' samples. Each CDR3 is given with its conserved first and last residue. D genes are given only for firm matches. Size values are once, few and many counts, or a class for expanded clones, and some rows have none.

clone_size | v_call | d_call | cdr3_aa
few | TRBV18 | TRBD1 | CASSPRDRLYEQYF
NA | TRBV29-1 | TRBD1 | CSVNDRDGKLFF
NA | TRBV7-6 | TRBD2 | CASGRLAGATEQFF
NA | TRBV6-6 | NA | CASSYFRGTANEQFF
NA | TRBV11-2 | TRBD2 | CASSLLSGRFVGELFF
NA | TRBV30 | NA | CAWSVLSGTNEKLFF
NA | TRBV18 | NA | CASSPRQTPSGNTIYF
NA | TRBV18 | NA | CASSAGTGANTGELFF
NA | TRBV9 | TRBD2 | CASSETSGRSEQFF
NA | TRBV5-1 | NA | CASSLAGGKDYGYTF
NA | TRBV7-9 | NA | CASSAHPIF
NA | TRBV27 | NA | CASSFRGGYEKLFF
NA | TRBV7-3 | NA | CASSLRASYEQYF
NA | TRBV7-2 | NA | CASSFGEGTEAFF
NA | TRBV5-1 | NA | CASSKNQGINEKLFF
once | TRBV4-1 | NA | CASSRGGGTGELFF
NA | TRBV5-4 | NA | CASSLDAPYEQYF
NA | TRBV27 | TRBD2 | CASSPRLAEGTGELFF
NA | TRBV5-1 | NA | CASSLAQGREKLFF
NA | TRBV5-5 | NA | CASSFQGDHSYEQYF
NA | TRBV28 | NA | CASSLLRRQETQYF
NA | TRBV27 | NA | CASSLLVGFGTDTQYF
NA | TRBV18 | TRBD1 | CASSRQGVDGYTF
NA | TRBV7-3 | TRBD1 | CASSLQGSYTDTQYF
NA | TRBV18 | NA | CASSPSLTEAFF
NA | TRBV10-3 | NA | CAISESWTATSNYGYTF
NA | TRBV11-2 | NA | CASSFPTGGDYEQYF
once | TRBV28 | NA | CASTVRAGTEAFF
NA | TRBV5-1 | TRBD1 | CASSPGTGPDYGYTF
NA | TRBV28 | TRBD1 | CASSTPLKGQGPDGYTF
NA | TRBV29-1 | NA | CSVAGPTEQYF
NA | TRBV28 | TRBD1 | CASCRGPGRFETQYF
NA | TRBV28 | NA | CASSLSGWTEAFF
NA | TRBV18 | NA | CASSPDSVVHEQFF
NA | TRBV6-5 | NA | CASSRDSYNEQFF